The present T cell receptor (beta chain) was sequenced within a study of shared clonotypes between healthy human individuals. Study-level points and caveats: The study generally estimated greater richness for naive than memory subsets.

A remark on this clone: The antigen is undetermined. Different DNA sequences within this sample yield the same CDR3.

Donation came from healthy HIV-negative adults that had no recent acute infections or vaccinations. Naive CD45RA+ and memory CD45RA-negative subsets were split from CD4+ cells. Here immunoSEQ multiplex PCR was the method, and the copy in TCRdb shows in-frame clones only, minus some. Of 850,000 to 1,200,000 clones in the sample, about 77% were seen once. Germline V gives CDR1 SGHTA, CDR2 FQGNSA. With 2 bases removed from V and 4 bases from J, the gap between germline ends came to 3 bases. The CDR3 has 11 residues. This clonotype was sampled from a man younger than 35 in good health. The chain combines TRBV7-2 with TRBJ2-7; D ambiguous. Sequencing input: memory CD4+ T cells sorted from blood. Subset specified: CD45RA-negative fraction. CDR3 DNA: TGTGCCAGCAGCTTAATGTACGAGCAGTACTTC. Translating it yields CASSLMYEQYF.